A single sample gave rise to the 13 T cell receptor beta chains below, sequenced in a study of T cell responses to AZD1222 COVID-19 vaccine. Only in-frame clones appear in the TCRdb table, and some are missing; sequencing was by immunoSEQ multiplex PCR. This sample has about 150,000 clones, with roughly 91% found just once. Sequences were derived from peripheral blood, sampled on day 0 of AZD1222 vaccination. The receptor source for this set is an adult in good health.

The gene calls are TRBV5-1 and TRBJ1-1, with 7 nucleotides matching TRBD1. Germline CDR1 SGHRS, CDR2 YFSETQ. V lost 0 bases, J lost 4 bases, and 12 bases stayed unmatched. The CDR3 is 17 residues long. The CDR3 region is CASSLAVYRGGSTEAFF. The CDR3 DNA sequence: TGCGCCAGCAGCTTGGCCGTATACAGGGGTGGGAGCACTGAAGCTTTCTTT.

The chain combines TRBV6-1 with TRBJ2-3; a possible D gene is TRBD2 (6 bases). The CDR3 is 17 residues long. Between the trimmed V and J ends, which lost 4 bases and 1 base, there was a span of 18 bases. Germline values: CDR1 MNHNS, CDR2 SASEGT. In DNA form, the CDR3 reads TGTGCCAGCAGTGGGTCTCCTGGAGGGGAAGGCACAGATACGCAGTATTTT. Translation: CASSGSPGGEGTDTQYF.

The chain carries TRBV15 and TRBJ1-2, with TRBD1 as a possible D gene (6 bases). V gave up 3 bases and J gave up 2 bases, with 13 bases separating them. CDR1 is LNHNV, CDR2 YYDKDF, per germline (reference sequence). The CDR3 has 15 amino acids. CDR3 nucleotide sequence: TGTGCCACCAGCAGGTCGACAGGAAAGAACTATGGCTACACCTTC. It translates to CATSRSTGKNYGYTF.

This rearrangement joins TRBV5-6 to TRBJ2-1, with 8 bases matching TRBD2. Germline CDR1 is SGHDT and CDR2 is YYEEEE. V lost 4 bases, J lost 8 bases, and 14 bases stayed unmatched. CDR3 length: 16 residues. CDR3: CASSHTPGLVVDEQFF. The DNA for the CDR3 is TGTGCCAGCAGCCACACACCGGGACTAGTAGTCGATGAGCAGTTCTTC. The entire variable domain, with the rest obtained from reference TRBV5-6 and TRBJ2-1, is as follows: DAGVTQSPTHLIKTRGQQVTLRCSPKSGHDTVSWYQQALGQGPQFIFQYYEEEERQRGNFPDRFSGHQFPNYSSELNVNALLLGDSALYLCASSHTPGLVVDEQFFGPGTRLTVL.

The chain uses TRBV14 and TRBJ2-4; 7 bases map to TRBD1. Per germline, CDR1 SGHDN and CDR2 FVKESK. The V gene end was trimmed by 3 bases and the J gene end by 8 bases; junction bases not matched to a gene: 4. This CDR3 contains 13 residues. The DNA for the CDR3 is TGTGCCAGCAGCCAGGCAGGGGGTCACATTCAGTACTTC. It translates to CASSQAGGHIQYF.

The chain carries TRBV7-9 and TRBJ1-1, with TRBD1 as a possible D gene (5 bases). CDR3 length: 15 residues. The V and J ends lost 6 bases and 4 bases respectively, with 18 bases between them. CDR1 and CDR2 from the germline V gene are SEHNR and FQNEAQ (reference sequence). CDR3 loop: CASSFFVGAGTEAFF. The CDR3 region has the DNA TGTGCCAGCAGTTTCTTTGTTGGGGCTGGCACTGAAGCTTTCTTT.

This clone showed up just a few times. The rearrangement uses TRBV19 and TRBJ1-1; a possible D gene is TRBD1 (5 bases). With 1 base removed from V and 5 bases from J, the gap between germline ends came to 14 bases. Germline CDR1 reads LNHDA; CDR2 reads SQIVND (reference sequence). The CDR3 spans 15 residues. CDR3 protein: CASSIASSRGTEAFF. CDR3 sequence (DNA): TGTGCCAGTAGTATAGCATCTTCGCGGGGGACTGAAGCTTTCTTT.

The chain links TRBV5-1 to TRBJ2-7; the match to TRBD2 covers 16 bases. Germline trimming cut 4 bases from V and 0 bases from J; bases unmatched to any gene: 7. The CDR3 length is 18 residues. The germline V gene encodes CDR1 SGHRS and CDR2 YFSETQ. The CDR3 nucleotides read TGCGCCAGCAGCCCGGGACTAGCGGGGGGGCCGAGCTCCTACGAGCAGTACTTC. It translates to CASSPGLAGGPSSYEQYF.

V is TRBV6-6 and J is TRBJ1-1; unclear D gene. V was cut by 0 bases and J by 4 bases, with 6 bases left in between. The germline gives CDR1 MNHNY, CDR2 SVGAGI (reference sequence). The CDR3 runs 13 residues. The CDR3 DNA reads as TGTGCCAGCAGTTACTCGATGGGCACTGAAGCTTTCTTT. It codes for CASSYSMGTEAFF.

The chain is built from TRBV12-5 and TRBJ1-3; TRBD1 is a possible D gene (5 bases). CDR3 length: 17 residues. The V and J ends lost 0 bases and 0 bases respectively, with 12 bases between them. The germline CDR1 and CDR2 sequences are LGHNT and FRNRAP. The CDR3 DNA follows: TGTGCTAGTGGTTTGGTAGTGGGACTACGCTCTGGAAACACCATATATTTT. This translates into CASGLVVGLRSGNTIYF.

CDR3 sequence reads: CASTLNSNRDTYGYTF. The CDR3 DNA sequence: TGTGCCAGCACCTTAAACTCTAACAGGGATACCTATGGCTACACCTTC. This chain joins TRBV9 and TRBJ1-2; D might be TRBD1 (6 bases). The CDR3 is made up of 16 amino acids. Germline lookup yields CDR1 SGDLS and CDR2 YYNGEE. Trimming removed 6 bases from V and 4 bases from J, with 22 bases in between.

This clone has more than one count but fewer than ten. The CDR3 sequence is CASSVRGGPNTEAFF. The CDR3 nucleotides are TGTGCCAGCAGCGTCCGGGGGGGCCCCAACACTGAAGCTTTCTTT. This rearrangement joins TRBV9 to TRBJ1-1, with D maybe TRBD1 (6 bases). Per the germline V gene, CDR1 is SGDLS and CDR2 is YYNGEE. Trimming pared 2 bases from V and 2 bases from J, leaving 13 bases between. The CDR3 sequence is 15 residues long.

This clone has more than one count but fewer than ten. The V call is TRBV5-1, the J call TRBJ2-7, with a possible D match to TRBD2 (5 bases). The CDR3 totals 15 residues. With 1 base removed from V and 7 bases from J, the gap between germline ends came to 18 bases. The germline CDR1 and CDR2 sequences are SGHRS and YFSETQ. CDR3 DNA sequence: TGCGCCAGCAGCTTGTTTGGACTCACATTGGGGGAGCAGTACTTC. Protein sequence: CASSLFGLTLGEQYF.